A selection of T cell receptor beta chains follows, all from one sample in a study of naive and memory T cell subsets. Using its own MiXCR run on the UMI-ligation and nested PCR reads, TCRdb lists one record per CDR3 protein. In the table there are tens of thousands of distinct CDR3 sequences, approximately 9.2% of which are singletons. Sequences were obtained from naive CD8+ T cells from blood. All receptors come from a human donor in good health. The CDR3 runs from the conserved cysteine through the conserved F or W. Fields, in order: clone size, J gene, V gene, D gene, CDR3 protein, CDR3 DNA. The D gene is left open where the match is weak. Clone size appears in some rows only: once, few, many, or a class for an expanded clone.

clone_size: many; j_call: TRBJ2-7; v_call: TRBV4-3; d_call: NA; cdr3_aa: CASSQERSSPVMHYEQYF; cdr3_nt: TGCGCCAGCAGCCAAGAAAGATCGTCTCCAGTTATGCACTACGAGCAGTACTTC
clone_size: NA; j_call: TRBJ1-4; v_call: TRBV12-3/TRBV12-4; d_call: NA; cdr3_aa: CASSFPAEKLFF; cdr3_nt: TGTGCCAGCAGTTTCCCCGCAGAAAAACTGTTTTTT
clone_size: many; j_call: TRBJ1-1; v_call: TRBV5-6; d_call: TRBD1; cdr3_aa: CASSLARQGGRNTEAFF; cdr3_nt: TGTGCCAGCAGCTTGGCCCGACAGGGGGGGAGGAACACTGAAGCTTTCTTT
clone_size: many; j_call: TRBJ2-1; v_call: TRBV7-7; d_call: NA; cdr3_aa: CASSALRSLTPEQFF; cdr3_nt: TGTGCCAGCAGCGCCCTTAGGTCCCTAACACCAGAGCAGTTCTTC
clone_size: NA; j_call: TRBJ2-3; v_call: TRBV7-3; d_call: TRBD1; cdr3_aa: CASSFPGTGIPDTQYF; cdr3_nt: TGTGCCAGCAGCTTCCCGGGGACAGGGATCCCAGATACGCAGTATTTT
clone_size: many; j_call: TRBJ2-1; v_call: TRBV6-5; d_call: NA; cdr3_aa: CASSYTTGQESSYNEQFF; cdr3_nt: TGTGCCAGCAGTTACACCACGGGGCAGGAGAGCTCCTACAATGAGCAGTTCTTC
clone_size: NA; j_call: TRBJ2-3; v_call: TRBV7-9; d_call: NA; cdr3_aa: CASSFPSNNIRAMGADTQYF; cdr3_nt: TGTGCCAGCAGCTTCCCATCAAATAATATTCGCGCTATGGGCGCAGATACGCAGTATTTT
clone_size: NA; j_call: TRBJ1-2; v_call: TRBV6-2/TRBV6-3; d_call: NA; cdr3_aa: CASRGQWGYTF; cdr3_nt: TGTGCCAGCAGAGGCCAATGGGGCTACACCTTC
clone_size: NA; j_call: TRBJ2-1; v_call: TRBV27; d_call: NA; cdr3_aa: CASKKAAGYEQFF; cdr3_nt: TGTGCCAGCAAGAAGGCGGCCGGTTATGAGCAGTTCTTC
clone_size: NA; j_call: TRBJ2-3; v_call: TRBV27; d_call: NA; cdr3_aa: CASSLIGLTDTQYF; cdr3_nt: TGTGCCAGCAGTTTAATCGGGTTGACAGATACGCAGTATTTT
clone_size: few; j_call: TRBJ2-5; v_call: TRBV4-1; d_call: NA; cdr3_aa: CASSQGAVDQETQYF; cdr3_nt: TGCGCCAGCAGCCAAGGGGCGGTAGACCAAGAGACCCAGTACTTC
clone_size: many; j_call: TRBJ2-1; v_call: TRBV6-4; d_call: TRBD1; cdr3_aa: CASSDQHLQGFNEQFF; cdr3_nt: TGTGCCAGCAGTGACCAGCATCTACAGGGGTTCAATGAGCAGTTCTTC
clone_size: many; j_call: TRBJ2-5; v_call: TRBV11-2; d_call: NA; cdr3_aa: CASSFGDAHQETQYF; cdr3_nt: TGTGCCAGCAGCTTTGGGGACGCCCACCAAGAGACCCAGTACTTC
clone_size: few; j_call: TRBJ2-7; v_call: TRBV5-4; d_call: TRBD1; cdr3_aa: CASSPDRGGSYEQYF; cdr3_nt: TGTGCCAGCAGCCCGGACAGGGGGGGATCCTACGAGCAGTACTTC
clone_size: many; j_call: TRBJ2-7; v_call: TRBV7-2; d_call: TRBD2; cdr3_aa: CASSALAGVAAPRSYEQYF; cdr3_nt: TGTGCCAGCAGCGCACTAGCGGGAGTAGCCGCCCCGCGCTCCTACGAGCAGTACTTC
clone_size: NA; j_call: TRBJ1-2; v_call: TRBV29-1; d_call: NA; cdr3_aa: CSVTMGDSDGYTF; cdr3_nt: TGCAGCGTTACCATGGGGGATTCGGATGGCTACACCTTC
clone_size: NA; j_call: TRBJ1-5; v_call: TRBV20-1; d_call: TRBD1; cdr3_aa: CSAKDPTGGYQPQHF; cdr3_nt: TGCAGTGCTAAGGATCCGACAGGGGGCTATCAGCCCCAGCATTTT
clone_size: few; j_call: TRBJ2-1; v_call: TRBV18; d_call: TRBD1; cdr3_aa: CASSPDGQGNEQFF; cdr3_nt: TGTGCCAGCTCACCCGACGGACAGGGGAATGAGCAGTTCTTC
clone_size: many; j_call: TRBJ2-5; v_call: TRBV28; d_call: TRBD1; cdr3_aa: CASSPTPRQGGRETQYF; cdr3_nt: TGTGCCAGCAGTCCAACACCCCGACAGGGGGGTCGGGAGACCCAGTACTTC
clone_size: few; j_call: TRBJ2-7; v_call: TRBV4-3; d_call: TRBD1; cdr3_aa: CASSRNVRDRGYEQYF; cdr3_nt: TGCGCCAGCAGCCGAAACGTTCGGGACAGGGGTTACGAGCAGTACTTC
clone_size: many; j_call: TRBJ2-2; v_call: TRBV28; d_call: NA; cdr3_aa: CASSSGLNTGELFF; cdr3_nt: TGTGCCAGCAGTTCGGGATTGAACACCGGGGAGCTGTTTTTT
clone_size: many; j_call: TRBJ2-7; v_call: TRBV7-9; d_call: NA; cdr3_aa: CASSSPAHSYEQYF; cdr3_nt: TGTGCCAGCAGCTCTCCGGCCCATTCCTACGAGCAGTACTTC
clone_size: NA; j_call: TRBJ2-6; v_call: TRBV7-9; d_call: NA; cdr3_aa: CASSLALRAGANVLTF; cdr3_nt: TGTGCCAGCAGCTTAGCACTCAGGGCTGGGGCCAACGTCCTGACTTTC
clone_size: many; j_call: TRBJ1-5; v_call: TRBV28; d_call: NA; cdr3_aa: CASSLIGGPNQPQHF; cdr3_nt: TGTGCCAGCAGTTTGATAGGGGGGCCCAATCAGCCCCAGCATTTT
clone_size: many; j_call: TRBJ2-7; v_call: TRBV27; d_call: TRBD1; cdr3_aa: CASSLGTAAYEQYF; cdr3_nt: TGTGCCAGCAGTTTAGGGACAGCCGCCTACGAGCAGTACTTC
clone_size: few; j_call: TRBJ2-2; v_call: TRBV27; d_call: NA; cdr3_aa: CASSLSQGTGELFF; cdr3_nt: TGTGCCAGCAGTTTATCACAGGGTACCGGGGAGCTGTTTTTT
clone_size: NA; j_call: TRBJ2-3; v_call: TRBV27; d_call: TRBD2; cdr3_aa: CASSLYTSGGTDTQYF; cdr3_nt: TGTGCCAGCAGTTTATACACTAGCGGGGGCACAGATACGCAGTATTTT
clone_size: few; j_call: TRBJ2-7; v_call: TRBV27; d_call: NA; cdr3_aa: CASSLSTLHYEQYF; cdr3_nt: TGTGCCAGCAGTTTATCTACCCTCCACTACGAGCAGTACTTC
clone_size: few; j_call: TRBJ1-6; v_call: TRBV4-1; d_call: TRBD1; cdr3_aa: CASSPSDRSNSPLHF; cdr3_nt: TGCGCCAGCAGCCCCTCGGACAGGTCTAATTCACCCCTCCACTTT
clone_size: NA; j_call: TRBJ2-5; v_call: TRBV25-1; d_call: TRBD1; cdr3_aa: CASSERDRGQETQYF; cdr3_nt: TGTGCCAGCAGTGAAAGGGACAGGGGACAAGAGACCCAGTACTTC
clone_size: many; j_call: TRBJ2-7; v_call: TRBV25-1; d_call: NA; cdr3_aa: CASSDYEQYF; cdr3_nt: TGTGCCAGCAGTGACTACGAGCAGTACTTC
clone_size: many; j_call: TRBJ1-1; v_call: TRBV5-6; d_call: NA; cdr3_aa: CASSFVGNSEAFF; cdr3_nt: TGTGCCAGCAGCTTTGTGGGGAATTCTGAAGCTTTCTTT
clone_size: few; j_call: TRBJ1-2; v_call: TRBV29-1; d_call: TRBD1; cdr3_aa: CSVEATGQGVYGYTF; cdr3_nt: TGCAGCGTTGAAGCCACCGGACAGGGTGTATATGGCTACACCTTC
clone_size: few; j_call: TRBJ2-1; v_call: TRBV27; d_call: NA; cdr3_aa: CATGGQGNEQFF; cdr3_nt: TGTGCCACCGGCGGTCAGGGCAATGAGCAGTTCTTC
clone_size: many; j_call: TRBJ2-7; v_call: TRBV29-1; d_call: NA; cdr3_aa: CSVAYPSGPYEQYF; cdr3_nt: TGCAGCGTCGCTTACCCGAGCGGACCCTACGAGCAGTACTTC
clone_size: many; j_call: TRBJ2-1; v_call: TRBV7-9; d_call: NA; cdr3_aa: CASTQGGPSSYNEQFF; cdr3_nt: TGTGCCAGCACCCAGGGGGGGCCAAGCTCCTACAATGAGCAGTTCTTC
clone_size: NA; j_call: TRBJ2-7; v_call: TRBV9; d_call: TRBD2; cdr3_aa: CASSVADLAGDEQYF; cdr3_nt: TGTGCCAGCAGCGTAGCTGATCTAGCGGGAGACGAGCAGTACTTC
clone_size: NA; j_call: TRBJ1-3; v_call: TRBV18; d_call: NA; cdr3_aa: CASSPRDTNSGNTIYF; cdr3_nt: TGTGCCAGCTCACCCCGGGACACCAACTCTGGAAACACCATATATTTT
clone_size: many; j_call: TRBJ1-5; v_call: TRBV7-9; d_call: NA; cdr3_aa: CASRLGNQPQHF; cdr3_nt: TGTGCCAGCAGGCTAGGGAATCAGCCCCAGCATTTT
clone_size: NA; j_call: TRBJ2-1; v_call: TRBV10-3; d_call: TRBD2; cdr3_aa: CAISGTSGNSYNEQFF; cdr3_nt: TGTGCCATCAGCGGGACTAGCGGAAACTCCTACAATGAGCAGTTCTTC
clone_size: few; j_call: TRBJ2-5; v_call: TRBV7-6; d_call: TRBD2; cdr3_aa: CASSLVRTSEETQYF; cdr3_nt: TGTGCCAGCAGCTTAGTTCGGACTAGCGAGGAGACCCAGTACTTC
clone_size: many; j_call: TRBJ1-1; v_call: TRBV7-8; d_call: NA; cdr3_aa: CASSLGPGVTEAFF; cdr3_nt: TGTGCCAGCAGCTTAGGTCCAGGGGTCACTGAAGCTTTCTTT
clone_size: NA; j_call: TRBJ2-6; v_call: TRBV11-2; d_call: TRBD1; cdr3_aa: CASSLGDSISGANVLTF; cdr3_nt: TGTGCCAGCAGCCTAGGGGACAGTATCTCTGGGGCCAACGTCCTGACTTTC
clone_size: few; j_call: TRBJ2-7; v_call: TRBV12-3/TRBV12-4; d_call: TRBD2; cdr3_aa: CASSPLSSGSAEQYF; cdr3_nt: TGTGCCAGCAGCCCCCTTTCTAGCGGGAGCGCCGAGCAGTACTTC
clone_size: many; j_call: TRBJ2-5; v_call: TRBV7-2; d_call: TRBD1; cdr3_aa: CASSPPIGQGVLWETQYF; cdr3_nt: TGTGCCAGCAGCCCACCAATCGGACAGGGGGTACTCTGGGAGACCCAGTACTTC
clone_size: many; j_call: TRBJ2-7; v_call: TRBV20-1; d_call: TRBD1; cdr3_aa: CSARPWTGAHYEQYF; cdr3_nt: TGCAGTGCCCGACCGTGGACAGGGGCCCACTACGAGCAGTACTTC
clone_size: few; j_call: TRBJ1-1; v_call: TRBV4-2; d_call: NA; cdr3_aa: CASSQDTMQDNLGTEAFF; cdr3_nt: TGTGCCAGCAGCCAAGATACGATGCAAGACAACCTGGGTACTGAAGCTTTCTTT
clone_size: NA; j_call: TRBJ2-1; v_call: TRBV28; d_call: TRBD1; cdr3_aa: CASSFLFRDRGENEQFF; cdr3_nt: TGTGCCAGCAGTTTCCTTTTCCGGGACAGGGGTGAGAATGAGCAGTTCTTC
clone_size: few; j_call: TRBJ2-7; v_call: TRBV29-1; d_call: TRBD1; cdr3_aa: CSVPRTGGHEQYF; cdr3_nt: TGCAGCGTTCCTAGGACAGGGGGCCACGAGCAGTACTTC
clone_size: few; j_call: TRBJ2-3; v_call: TRBV29-1; d_call: TRBD2; cdr3_aa: CSLEGLAGGPGTDTQYF; cdr3_nt: TGCAGCCTTGAGGGACTAGCGGGAGGGCCCGGCACAGATACGCAGTATTTT
clone_size: few; j_call: TRBJ2-2; v_call: TRBV24-1; d_call: NA; cdr3_aa: CATSDGEDPGELFF; cdr3_nt: TGTGCCACCTCGGACGGGGAGGACCCCGGGGAGCTGTTTTTT